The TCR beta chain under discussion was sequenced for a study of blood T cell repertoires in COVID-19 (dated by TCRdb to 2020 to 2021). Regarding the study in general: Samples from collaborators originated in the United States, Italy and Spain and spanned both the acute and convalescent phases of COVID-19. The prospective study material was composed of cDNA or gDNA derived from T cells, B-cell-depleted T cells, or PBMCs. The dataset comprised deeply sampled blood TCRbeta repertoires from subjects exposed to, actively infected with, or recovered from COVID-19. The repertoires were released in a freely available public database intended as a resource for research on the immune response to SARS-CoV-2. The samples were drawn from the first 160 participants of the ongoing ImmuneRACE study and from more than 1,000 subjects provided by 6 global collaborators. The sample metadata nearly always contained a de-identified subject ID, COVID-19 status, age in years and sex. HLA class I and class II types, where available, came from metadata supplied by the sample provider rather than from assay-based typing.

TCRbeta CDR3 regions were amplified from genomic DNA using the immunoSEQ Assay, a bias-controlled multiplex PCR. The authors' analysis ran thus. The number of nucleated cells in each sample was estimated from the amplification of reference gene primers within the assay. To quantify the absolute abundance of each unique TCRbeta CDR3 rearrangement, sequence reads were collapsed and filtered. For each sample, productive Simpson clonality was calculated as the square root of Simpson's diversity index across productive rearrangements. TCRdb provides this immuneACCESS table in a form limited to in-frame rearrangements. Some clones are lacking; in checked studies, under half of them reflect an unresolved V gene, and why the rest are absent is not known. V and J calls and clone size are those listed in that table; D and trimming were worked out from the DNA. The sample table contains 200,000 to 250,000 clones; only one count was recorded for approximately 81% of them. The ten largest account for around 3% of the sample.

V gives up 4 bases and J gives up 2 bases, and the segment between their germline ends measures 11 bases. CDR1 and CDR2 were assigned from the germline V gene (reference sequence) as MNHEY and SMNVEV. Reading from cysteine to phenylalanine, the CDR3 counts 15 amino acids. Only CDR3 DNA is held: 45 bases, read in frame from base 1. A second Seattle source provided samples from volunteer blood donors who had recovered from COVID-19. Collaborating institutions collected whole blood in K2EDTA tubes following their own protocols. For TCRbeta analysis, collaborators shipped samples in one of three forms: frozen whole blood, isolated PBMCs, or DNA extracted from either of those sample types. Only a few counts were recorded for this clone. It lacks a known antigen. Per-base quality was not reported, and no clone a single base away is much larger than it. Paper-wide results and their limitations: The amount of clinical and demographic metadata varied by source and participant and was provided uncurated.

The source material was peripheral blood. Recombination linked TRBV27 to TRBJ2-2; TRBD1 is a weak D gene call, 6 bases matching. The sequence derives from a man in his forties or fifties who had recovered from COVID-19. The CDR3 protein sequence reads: CASSSGTLNTGELFF. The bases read TGTGCCAGCAGTTCCGGGACACTCAACACCGGGGAGCTGTTTTTT.